This record covers a single T cell receptor beta chain. Each CDR3 protein is one row after TCRdb ran MiXCR on the RT-PCR reads. Among about 680,000 distinct CDR3 sequences, more than 13% were seen once, and the ten largest hold about 3.9%. V lost 4 bases to trimming and J lost 9 bases; unmatched junction nucleotides: 6. This CDR3 region has 14 residues. CDR1 and CDR2 (germline): MNHEY, SVGEGT. Material for sequencing was memory CD4+ T cells from blood. This chain joins TRBV6-2 or TRBV6-3 and TRBJ1-6, with TRBD1 matching 7 bases. This sequence was found in a female donor in good health, serving as a healthy control. The CDR3 DNA sequence: TGTGCCAGCAGTTCCAGGGGGGGCGTTTCACCCCTCCACTTT. This sequence encodes CASSSRGGVSPLHF.